This T cell receptor (beta chain) is from a study of cytomegalovirus exposure and HLA in healthy donors. General study results and limits: Rarity marked most TCR sequences, yet some public TCRs occurred in many donors.

In the case of this clone: Its antigen is unknown.

Both 60 Vbeta primers and 13 Jbeta primers went into the PCR. The assay was immunoSEQ multiplex PCR, and TCRdb's table has in-frame clones only and misses some. The sample lists around 230,000 clones, 75% to 80% occurring once. Per germline, CDR1 SGHAT and CDR2 FQDESV (reference sequence). This CDR3 is 14 amino acids long. After removal of 5 bases from V and 9 bases from J, the junction contained 6 bases not matched to a gene. The sample comprised PBMCs. The rearrangement uses TRBV11-1 and TRBJ1-6; 8 positions agree with TRBD1. The TCR originated in a male donor in good health and CMV-seronegative. The CDR3 loop is CASSRGQGGSPLHF. The CDR3 DNA reads TGTGCCAGCAGCCGAGGACAGGGTGGTTCACCCCTCCACTTT.